A single sample gave rise to the 2 T cell receptor beta chains below, sequenced in a study of PD-1 blockade in classical Hodgkin lymphoma. Every patient was affected by relapse after autologous stem cell transplantation, while exposure to brentuximab vedotin was not uniform. Method: immunoSEQ multiplex PCR; TCRdb's copy keeps in-frame clones and lacks some. The profile shows some 100,000 clones, approximately 90% of them singletons. The sample here was peripheral blood mononuclear cells (PBMCs), taken before the second cycle of nivolumab. These receptors all come from a human donor with classical Hodgkin lymphoma.

This clone was counted a single time. This sequence joins TRBV11-2 and TRBJ2-7; 8 positions match TRBD2. Unmatched junction bases numbered 6, after V lost 5 bases and J lost 6 bases. The CDR3 has 13 amino acids. CDR1 is SGHAT and CDR2 is FQNNGV in the germline V gene. The CDR3 spells CASSPTTSGEQYF. The CDR3 DNA is TGTGCCAGCAGCCCGACCACTAGCGGCGAGCAGTACTTC.

This chain connects TRBV7-2 to TRBJ2-5; D gene ambiguous. The CDR3 is 13 amino acids. The germline V gene encodes CDR1 SGHTA and CDR2 FQGNSA. The V end lost 1 base, the J end lost 3 bases, and 6 bases lay between the germline ends. For the CDR3, the DNA is TGTGCCAGCAGCTTAGGCCCTGAAGAGACCCAGTACTTC. Translating gives CASSLGPEETQYF.